This T cell receptor (beta chain) originates from a study of patients and donors after allogeneic stem cell transplantation. This clonotype was found many times. V gave up 2 bases and J gave up 7 bases, with 13 bases separating them. Germline CDR1 and CDR2: SGHRS and YFSETQ. The CDR3 sequence is 14 residues long. MiXCR, applied by TCRdb to the RT-PCR reads, yields one record per CDR3 protein. The sample includes about 24,000 distinct CDR3 sequences, under 55% of them seen just once. The TCR sequence derives from a human donor who was either an allogeneic HSCT recipient or a stem cell or donor lymphocyte infusion donor (not recorded which). It is not recorded whose cells these are; they may come from a transplant donor. Material: blood, either unsorted or a sorted T cell fraction (not recorded which). V is TRBV5-1 and J is TRBJ1-5, with TRBD1 as a possible D gene (5 bases). The CDR3 sequence: CASSFGGRGQPQHF. In DNA form, the CDR3 reads TGCGCCAGCAGCTTTGGGGGAAGAGGGCAGCCCCAGCATTTT.